In its sample, the clone carrying this T cell receptor (beta chain) was seen many times. TCRdb called the 5' RACE reads again in MiXCR, with one record for every CDR3 protein. Among 100,000 to 150,000 distinct CDR3 sequences listed, more than 6% were seen once. These data are taken from a study of T cells after yellow fever vaccination. Background on the study: The SMART-Seq v4 Ultra Low Input method served to prepare the low-cell-number fractions.

Trimming stripped 3 bases from V and 8 bases from J, with 7 bases between. This CDR3 spans 11 amino acids. Germline V lookup: CDR1 LNHNV, CDR2 YYDKDF (reference sequence). The sequence was collected from a man in his late teens or twenties who received the YFV17D yellow fever vaccine. The sequences come from CD4+ T cells sorted from PBMCs, collected about 10 days after the first yellow fever vaccination. The chain is built from TRBV15 and TRBJ1-2, with D uncertain. DNA for the CDR3: TGTGCCACCAGCAGGGCCGAAGGCTACACCTTC. It yields the protein CATSRAEGYTF.